This entry lists 29 T cell receptor beta chains sequenced from one sample in a study of blood T cell repertoires in COVID-19. Measured with immunoSEQ multiplex PCR; TCRdb has only the in-frame clones, and not every one. In the table there are 320,000 or so clones, 85% of which are singletons. Input material: PBMCs or T cells enriched from blood (not recorded which). The receptor source for this set is a woman between 25 and 40 years old who had been exposed to COVID-19.

The J gene is TRBJ1-2, the V gene TRBV6-1; the match to TRBD1 covers 7 bases. This CDR3 is built from 17 residues. J was trimmed by 2 bases and V by 3 bases; bases with no gene match: 12. CDR1 and CDR2 (germline): MNHNS, SASEGT. For the CDR3, the DNA is TGTGCCAGCAGTGAGTCTTTCAGGCAGGGGGGAAACTATGGCTACACCTTC. This codes for CASSESFRQGGNYGYTF.

The gene calls are TRBV28 and TRBJ1-2; 10 bases match TRBD1. This CDR3 has 14 amino acids. The trim removed 5 bases at V and 4 bases at J, leaving 4 bases unmatched. Germline values: CDR1 MDHEN, CDR2 SYDVKM. The chain's CDR3 is CASSVGQGVYGYTF. The CDR3 DNA follows: TGTGCCAGCAGTGTTGGACAGGGGGTCTATGGCTACACCTTC.

This sequence joins TRBV5-1 and TRBJ1-4, with 9 positions matching TRBD1. CDR1 is SGHRS and CDR2 is YFSETQ in the germline V gene. Trimming removed 3 bases from V and 6 bases from J; junction bases left unmatched: 9. The length of the CDR3 is 16 residues. The CDR3 is CASSSYTGGLDEKLFF. The CDR3, as DNA: TGCGCCAGCAGCTCCTACACAGGGGGCCTGGATGAAAAACTGTTTTTT.

As regards this clone: This sample includes further DNA sequences coding for the same CDR3. The chain recombines TRBV11-2 with TRBJ2-3; D is possibly TRBD2 (6 bases). Trimming shortened V by 0 bases and J by 4 bases, and 14 bases separated the two germline ends. This CDR3 is built from 16 residues. Germline V gene sequence: CDR1 SGHAT, CDR2 FQNNGV. As DNA, the CDR3 is TGTGCCAGCAGCTTAGACCGGGACTCCACTTCAGATACGCAGTATTTT. Its translation: CASSLDRDSTSDTQYF.

The gene calls are TRBV24-1 and TRBJ2-7; TRBD2 matches 8 bases. Germline V lookup: CDR1 KGHDR, CDR2 SFDVKD. CDR3 size: 15 residues. With 5 bases clipped from V and 1 base from J, the junction kept 6 bases outside the gene matches. CDR3 residues: CATSAGRGESYEQYF. CDR3 sequence (DNA): TGTGCCACCAGTGCTGGGCGGGGGGAATCCTACGAGCAGTACTTC.

The rearrangement uses TRBV27 and TRBJ2-3; 7 nucleotides agree with TRBD2. In germline, CDR1 is MNHEY, CDR2 SMNVEV (reference sequence). The CDR3 sequence is 15 residues long. With 6 bases clipped from V and 1 base from J, the junction kept 7 bases outside the gene matches. Written as DNA, the CDR3 is TGTGCCAGCAGCCTTTTTCTAGCGGGCACAGATACGCAGTATTTT. Translation: CASSLFLAGTDTQYF.

The genes are TRBV20-1 and TRBJ2-5; D ambiguous. Germline V gene lookup returns CDR1 DFQATT and CDR2 SNEGSKA (reference sequence). V lost 3 bases, J lost 4 bases, and 12 bases lay in between. The CDR3 runs to 13 residues. The CDR3 protein is CSASRQIRETQYF. CDR3 bases: TGCAGTGCTAGTCGTCAGATTCGAGAGACCCAGTACTTC.

This clone was seen a single time. The rearrangement joins TRBV30 to TRBJ1-1; 7 positions agree with TRBD1. This CDR3 comprises 15 residues. CDR1 and CDR2 (germline): GTSNPN, SVGIG (reference sequence). V shed 2 bases and J 5 bases; nucleotides not matched to a gene: 11. CDR3 in DNA: TGTGCCTGGAGTCCTCTGAGGGGGCGGAGAACTGAAGCTTTCTTT. As protein: CAWSPLRGRRTEAFF.

This clone was detected a few times. The chain uses TRBV4-1 and TRBJ2-3, with D maybe TRBD2 (5 bases). With 2 bases removed from V and 2 bases from J, the gap between germline ends came to 11 bases. Germline assignment: CDR1 MGHRA and CDR2 YSYEKL. The CDR3 extends over 15 amino acids. The CDR3 is CASSQLGLDTDTQYF. The CDR3 DNA reads TGCGCCAGCAGCCAATTAGGACTCGACACAGATACGCAGTATTTT.

The chain joins TRBV6-5 to TRBJ2-4, with a possible D match to TRBD2 (5 bases). Germline loops: CDR1 MNHEY, CDR2 SVGAGI. Between the trimmed V and J ends, which lost 8 bases and 3 bases, there was a span of 17 bases. This CDR3 comprises 15 residues. CDR3 bases: TGTGCCAGCCGGGTCGGACTCTTAGGCAAAAACATTCAGTACTTC. Translating it yields CASRVGLLGKNIQYF.

The gene calls are TRBV6-5 and TRBJ2-1; maybe TRBD1 (6 bases). V gave up 6 bases and J gave up 9 bases, with 21 bases separating them. The CDR3 has 15 residues. The V gene's germline CDR1 is MNHEY and CDR2 SVGAGI. For the CDR3, the DNA is TGTGCCAGCAGACCCTCAGGGGCCAGGTACCGTGAGCAGTTCTTC. It yields the protein CASRPSGARYREQFF.

The chain carries TRBV2 and TRBJ2-5; 9 bases agree with TRBD1. Germline CDR1 is SNHLY and CDR2 is FYNNEI. The CDR3 is 13 residues long. Trimming at V came to 7 bases and at J to 9 bases, leaving 9 bases not matched to a gene. CDR3 coding DNA: TGTGCCAGCACTAGGGACAGGGAGAAGGCCCAGTACTTC. This sequence encodes CASTRDREKAQYF.

The chain is built from TRBV2 and TRBJ1-1, with D unclear. Germline CDR1 and CDR2: SNHLY and FYNNEI. V lost 4 bases and J lost 3, with 12 bases in between. The CDR3 spans 14 residues. DNA for the CDR3: TGTGCCAGCAGTGTTGAGGGAGGAGACACTGAAGCTTTCTTT. Its translation is CASSVEGGDTEAFF.

The J gene is TRBJ1-5, the V gene TRBV2; 10 bases are shared with TRBD1. Germline V gene sequence: CDR1 SNHLY, CDR2 FYNNEI. The V gene end was trimmed by 4 bases and the J gene end by 4 bases; junction bases not matched to a gene: 7. The CDR3 length is 16 residues. The CDR3 reads CASSVRQGAGNQPQHF. The CDR3 DNA reads TGTGCCAGCAGTGTACGACAGGGGGCCGGGAATCAGCCCCAGCATTTT.

This clone turned up a few times. This chain joins TRBV28 and TRBJ1-1, with D unclear. Germline V gives CDR1 MDHEN, CDR2 SYDVKM. Trimming took 2 bases from V and 6 from J, leaving 10 bases between them. The CDR3 extends over 13 amino acids. CDR3 amino acids: CASSLRGSAEAFF. The CDR3 coding sequence is TGTGCCAGCAGTTTACGGGGTTCCGCTGAAGCTTTCTTT.

The chain joins TRBV11-2 to TRBJ1-6, with D possibly matching TRBD1 (6 bases). The germline gives CDR1 SGHAT, CDR2 FQNNGV. V dropped 5 bases and J dropped 0 bases, with 8 bases sitting between them. The CDR3 runs to 15 residues. The CDR3 loop is CASSLQGSYNSPLHF. CDR3 coding DNA: TGTGCCAGCAGCCTACAGGGCTCCTATAATTCACCCCTCCACTTT.

The chain has TRBV25-1 and TRBJ2-3; no clear D gene. Trimming took 6 bases from V and 3 from J, leaving 4 bases between them. The CDR3 has 11 amino acids. Germline V gene lookup returns CDR1 MGHDK and CDR2 SYGVNS. In nucleotides, the CDR3 is TGTGCCAGCAGGAGGACAGATACGCAGTATTTT. Translating gives CASRRTDTQYF.

The chain couples TRBV10-1 to TRBJ2-7; 10 bases are shared with TRBD2. Trimming took 2 bases from V and 2 from J; bases not matched to a gene: 3. Germline values: CDR1 WNHNN, CDR2 SYGVQD (reference sequence). This CDR3 region has 15 residues. CDR3 region: CASSETSGAAYEQYF. For the CDR3, the DNA is TGCGCCAGCAGTGAGACTAGCGGGGCAGCCTACGAGCAGTACTTC.

The chain recombines TRBV2 with TRBJ1-3; D ambiguous. The CDR3 contains 16 residues. The ends were cut back, 1 base at V and 0 bases at J, with 10 bases in the middle. From germline, CDR1 is SNHLY and CDR2 FYNNEI. CDR3 protein: CASSEVKSVSGNTIYF. Written as DNA, the CDR3 is TGTGCCAGCAGTGAAGTCAAGAGCGTCTCTGGAAACACCATATATTTT.

The chain links TRBV30 to TRBJ1-2; D is unresolved. Trimming stripped 1 base from V and 1 base from J, with 16 bases between. The V gene's germline CDR1 is GTSNPN and CDR2 SVGIG (reference sequence). The CDR3 contains 16 residues. CDR3 region: CAWSDDQAPGNYGYTF. CDR3 nucleotides: TGTGCCTGGAGTGATGATCAAGCTCCTGGTAACTATGGCTACACCTTC.

The chain combines TRBV7-9 with TRBJ1-5, with TRBD1 as a possible D gene (5 bases). V lost 4 bases and J 6 bases, leaving 13 bases between the germline ends. Germline CDR1 and CDR2: SEHNR and FQNEAQ (reference sequence). CDR3 length equals 14 residues. The CDR3 here is CASSYQGFTQPQHF. The DNA of the CDR3 is TGTGCCAGCAGCTACCAGGGATTTACTCAGCCCCAGCATTTT.

The rearrangement joins TRBV7-2 to TRBJ2-7, with 8 positions matching TRBD1. The CDR3 consists of 14 residues. Germline trimming cut 5 bases from V and 4 bases from J; bases unmatched to any gene: 7. In germline, CDR1 is SGHTA, CDR2 FQGNSA. CDR3 amino acids: CASSITRGRYEQYF. The DNA for the CDR3 is TGTGCCAGCAGCATAACCAGGGGGCGGTACGAGCAGTACTTC.

The chain recombines TRBV5-4 with TRBJ1-1, with 8 bases lining up with TRBD1. The CDR3 is 15 residues long. V shed 4 bases, J shed 0 bases, and the junction held 5 bases outside the gene matches. CDR1 is SGHNT, CDR2 YYREEE, per germline (reference sequence). The chain's CDR3 is CASSVRTGLNTEAFF. The CDR3, as DNA: TGTGCCAGCAGCGTACGGACAGGGCTGAACACTGAAGCTTTCTTT.

The V and J genes are TRBV27 and TRBJ2-5; a weak D match, TRBD1 (6 bases). The CDR3 length is 18 residues. V shed 3 bases and J shed 4 bases, with 24 bases lying between them. From germline, CDR1 is MNHEY and CDR2 SMNVEV (reference sequence). The CDR3 DNA follows: TGTGCCAGCAGTTTTTCCTATTTCAGGGGTAAGAGAGGAGAGACCCAGTACTTC. Translating it yields CASSFSYFRGKRGETQYF.

This clone appeared a few times. A junction end diverges from the germline sequence, so it may reflect a read error. This chain uses TRBV7-7 with TRBJ1-3; unclear D gene. The CDR3 sequence is 16 residues long. Looked up from germline, CDR1 is SSHAT and CDR2 is FNYEAQ (reference sequence). CDR3 sequence: CASRPYSTGRGNTIYF. Here the CDR3 DNA reads TGTGCTAGCAGGCCCTACTCAACCGGGAGGGGAAACACCATATATTTT.

This chain joins TRBV6-5 and TRBJ1-5; a possible D gene is TRBD1 (6 bases). CDR3 length: 15 amino acids. The germline V gene encodes CDR1 MNHEY and CDR2 SVGAGI. Trimming stripped 6 bases from V and 4 bases from J, with 16 bases between. CDR3 DNA sequence: TGTGCCAGCAGCCAGGGACATGTCGCTAATCAGCCCCAGCATTTT. Translated, it gives CASSQGHVANQPQHF.

V and J are TRBV6-2 or TRBV6-3 and TRBJ1-1, with 7 bases matching TRBD1. The CDR3 has 16 amino acids. Per germline, CDR1 MNHEY and CDR2 SVGEGT. J gave up 2 bases and V 0 bases, and 6 bases lay outside the gene matches. CDR3 DNA: TGTGCCAGCAGTTACTCGAAGGGACAGACTAACACTGAAGCTTTCTTT. Translated: CASSYSKGQTNTEAFF.

The CDR3 coding sequence is TGTGCCAGTAGGTCCGGGGGGGGACACTATGGCTACACCTTC. Protein: CASRSGGGHYGYTF. The chain combines TRBV19 with TRBJ1-2; D is perhaps TRBD1 (5 bases). The germline gives CDR1 LNHDA, CDR2 SQIVND (reference sequence). Trimming removed 6 bases from V and 3 bases from J, with 14 bases in between. This CDR3 contains 14 residues.

V is TRBV2 and J is TRBJ2-7; 10 bases match TRBD1. The CDR3 runs 14 residues. Germline V lookup: CDR1 SNHLY, CDR2 FYNNEI. The J segment lost 6 bases and the V segment lost 6 bases, leaving 8 bases of the junction unmatched. In DNA, the CDR3 is TGTGCCAGCAGCCCCACCGGGACAGGGGCCGAGCAGTACTTC. Protein sequence: CASSPTGTGAEQYF.